Following are 23 T cell receptor beta chains from one sample sequenced in a study of T-cell memory formation after mild COVID-19. TCRdb itself ran the 5' RACE reads through MiXCR, one entry per CDR3 protein. The sample includes approximately 210,000 distinct CDR3 sequences, roughly a tenth of them seen just once. Sequencing was carried out using PBMCs or a T cell subset sorted from them (not recorded which). The receptor set was obtained from a man aged 18 to 29 who had mild COVID-19 (a few samples of this study predate the infection). Cell type and time point are not known.

This clonotype has only a few counts. V is TRBV5-1 and J is TRBJ2-7, with D perhaps TRBD1 (6 bases). CDR1 and CDR2 from the germline V gene are SGHRS and YFSETQ. This CDR3 is built from 15 residues. The germline V and J ends were trimmed by 0 bases and 0 bases, with 10 bases remaining between them. CDR3 sequence: CASSLGTVGSYEQYV. The CDR3, as DNA: TGCGCCAGCAGCTTGGGGACAGTAGGCTCCTACGAGCAGTACGTC.

V and J are TRBV12-3 or TRBV12-4 and TRBJ2-7; 7 nucleotides match TRBD2. The V gene end was trimmed by 5 bases and the J gene end by 0 bases; junction bases not matched to a gene: 4. This CDR3 is built from 14 residues. The CDR3 nucleotides read TGTGCCAGCAGTCTAAGCGGGGACTCCTACGAGCAGTACTTC. Translation gives CASSLSGDSYEQYF.

This clonotype has just a few counts. V gene TRBV5-4 combines with J gene TRBJ2-3, with TRBD2 matching 11 bases. After removal of 4 bases from V and 5 bases from J, the junction contained 9 bases not matched to a gene. The germline V gene encodes CDR1 SGHNT and CDR2 YYREEE (reference sequence). The CDR3 totals 16 residues. CDR3 sequence reads: CASSGIRLAGIDTQYF. The CDR3 DNA follows: TGTGCCAGCAGCGGGATACGACTAGCGGGAATAGATACGCAGTATTTT.

In this sample, this clonotype turned up many times. The rearrangement joins TRBV5-1 to TRBJ2-1; TRBD1 matches at 7 bases. The germline V gene encodes CDR1 SGHRS and CDR2 YFSETQ. The J segment lost 11 bases and the V segment lost 5 bases, leaving 7 bases of the junction unmatched. The CDR3 spans 12 residues. In nucleotides, the CDR3 is TGCGCCAGCAGGAACAGGGGACCGAAGCAGTTCTTC. Translation: CASRNRGPKQFF.

This clonotype was counted between two and nine times. The rearrangement links TRBV5-1 to TRBJ2-5; tentatively, D is TRBD1 (5 bases). CDR3 length: 14 amino acids. The V end lost 4 bases, the J end lost 0 bases, and 10 bases lay between the germline ends. Germline-derived CDR1 and CDR2 are SGHRS and YFSETQ. This CDR3 reads CASSRWTNQETQYF. CDR3 DNA sequence: TGCGCCAGCAGCCGATGGACAAACCAAGAGACCCAGTACTTC.

This clonotype occurred many times. The V and J genes are TRBV29-1 and TRBJ1-3; 7 bases match TRBD1. In germline, CDR1 is SQVTM, CDR2 ANQGSEA. The CDR3 is 13 amino acids. J lost 1 base, V lost 6 bases, and 3 bases had no gene match. For the CDR3, the DNA is TGCAGCGTGGGGGACAGATCTGGAAACACCATATATTTT. It translates to CSVGDRSGNTIYF.

This clonotype showed up many times. This chain uses TRBV6-2 or TRBV6-3 with TRBJ1-1; possibly TRBD1 for D (5 bases). Germline values: CDR1 MNHEY, CDR2 SVGEGT. The germline V and J ends were trimmed by 9 bases and 1 base, with 12 bases remaining between them. The CDR3 sequence is 13 residues long. For the CDR3, the DNA is TGTGCCAGTCTACAGGAGCCGAACACTGAAGCTTTCTTT. Encoded protein: CASLQEPNTEAFF.

The CDR3 coding sequence is TGTGCCAGCAGCTTAAGTACTCTAGCCAAAAACATTCAGTACTTC. This encodes CASSLSTLAKNIQYF. The genes are TRBV11-2 and TRBJ2-4, with D uncertain. Germline CDR1 SGHAT, CDR2 FQNNGV. The CDR3 is made up of 15 amino acids. Trimming shortened V by 2 bases and J by 0 bases, and 8 bases separated the two germline ends.

This clonotype has more than one count but fewer than ten. The chain uses TRBV7-2 and TRBJ2-5; TRBD1 aligns across 9 bases. Germline CDR1 is SGHTA and CDR2 is FQGNSA. V dropped 5 bases and J dropped 5; count of bases not matched to a gene: 3. The CDR3 extends over 13 amino acids. This CDR3 reads CASSRDRVETQYF. In DNA, the CDR3 is TGTGCCAGCAGCCGGGACAGGGTGGAGACCCAGTACTTC.

This clonotype came up a few times. The chain couples TRBV6-6 to TRBJ2-3; D unclear. The CDR3 has 12 residues. With 8 bases removed from V and 2 bases from J, the gap between germline ends came to 8 bases. Germline assignment: CDR1 MNHNY and CDR2 SVGAGI (reference sequence). CDR3 protein: CASEKDTDTQYF. The CDR3 DNA reads as TGTGCCAGCGAGAAGGACACAGATACGCAGTATTTT.

This clonotype was picked up a small number of times. This rearrangement joins TRBV4-2 to TRBJ1-4; D ambiguous. This CDR3 contains 16 residues. V lost 3 bases and J 0 bases, leaving 11 bases between the germline ends. Per germline, CDR1 LGHNA and CDR2 YNFKEQ. The CDR3 reads CASSHRTVTTNEKLFF. CDR3 DNA: TGTGCCAGCAGCCATAGGACTGTGACAACTAATGAAAAACTGTTTTTT.

At least ten counts were recorded for this clonotype. V usage is TRBV7-2 and J usage is TRBJ2-7; D is ambiguous. Germline values: CDR1 SGHTA, CDR2 FQGNSA. V dropped 5 bases and J dropped 4 bases, with 12 bases sitting between them. The CDR3 contains 13 residues. This CDR3 reads CASSPAPTYEQYV. The CDR3 DNA sequence: TGTGCCAGCAGCCCTGCACCCACTTACGAGCAGTACGTC.

The rearrangement uses TRBV6-1 and TRBJ2-6; maybe TRBD2 (5 bases). The CDR3 is 14 residues long. The V end was cut by 7 bases, the J end by 4 bases, with 11 bases between. From germline, CDR1 is MNHNS and CDR2 SASEGT. CDR3 sequence (DNA): TGTGCCAGCATGAGGACTGAAGGGGCCAACGTCCTGACTTTC. Protein sequence: CASMRTEGANVLTF.

This clonotype was observed a few times. This chain links TRBV19 with TRBJ1-1, with D tentatively TRBD1 (6 bases). The CDR3 has 13 residues. The germline V gene encodes CDR1 LNHDA and CDR2 SQIVND (reference sequence). V dropped 6 bases and J dropped 5 bases, with 13 bases sitting between them. The CDR3 DNA is TGTGCCAGTAGACTGAACAGGGAAACTGAAGCTTTCTTT. Its translation: CASRLNRETEAFF.

This clonotype was recorded a few times. This sequence joins TRBV20-1 and TRBJ2-5; D may be TRBD2 (6 bases). Trimming pared 1 base from V and 2 bases from J, leaving 14 bases between. Germline CDR1 and CDR2: DFQATT and SNEGSKA (reference sequence). This CDR3 spans 15 amino acids. The CDR3 region is CSARVAPSGQETQYF. In DNA form, the CDR3 reads TGCAGTGCTAGAGTTGCCCCCAGCGGGCAAGAGACCCAGTACTTC.

In this sample, this clonotype turned up a few times. In DNA form, the CDR3 reads TGCGCCAGCAGTCTCGGAGGGGGCCGAGCAGATACGCAGTATTTT. Protein: CASSLGGGRADTQYF. The V call is TRBV5-1, the J call TRBJ2-3, with D perhaps TRBD1 (7 bases). The CDR3 sequence is 15 residues long. The ends were cut back, 5 bases at V and 4 bases at J, with 17 bases in the middle. Germline-derived CDR1 and CDR2 are SGHRS and YFSETQ.

This clonotype appeared a few times. V usage is TRBV4-3 and J usage is TRBJ2-1; TRBD2 agrees at 9 bases. V lost 1 base to trimming and J lost 5 bases; unmatched junction nucleotides: 9. The CDR3 is 17 residues long. Germline assignment: CDR1 LGHNA and CDR2 YSLEER. The CDR3 DNA is TGCGCCAGCAGCCAAGCCTCCGGGACTAGCCTCAACAATGAGCAGTTCTTC. This codes for CASSQASGTSLNNEQFF.

The V and J genes are TRBV11-2 and TRBJ2-1; D is possibly TRBD2 (6 bases). This CDR3 has 19 residues. Trimming took off 4 bases at V and 0 bases at J, with 22 bases between the two ends. Germline V gene data show CDR1 as SGHAT and CDR2 as FQNNGV. The CDR3 is CASSSRAAGAPSSYNEQFF. In nucleotides, the CDR3 is TGTGCCAGCAGCTCCAGGGCAGCGGGCGCCCCGAGCTCCTACAATGAGCAGTTCTTC.

The chain recombines TRBV9 with TRBJ2-1; TRBD1 is a possible D gene (5 bases). There are 16 residues in the CDR3. Germline V gene lookup returns CDR1 SGDLS and CDR2 YYNGEE. V lost 1 base, J lost 4 bases, and 15 bases lay in between. CDR3 coding DNA: TGTGCCAGCAGCGTATCCGGACACATCACTTACAATGAGCAGTTCTTC. This encodes CASSVSGHITYNEQFF.

This clonotype has only a few counts. The chain has TRBV5-1 and TRBJ2-5; 7 bases agree with TRBD1. The junction had 9 bases not matched to a gene; V was cut back by 3 bases and J by 4 bases. Germline-derived CDR1 and CDR2 are SGHRS and YFSETQ. There are 15 residues in the CDR3. The CDR3 reads CASSSTGQLGETQYF. The CDR3 DNA sequence: TGCGCCAGCAGCTCGACAGGGCAACTCGGAGAGACCCAGTACTTC.

This clonotype came up once. The J gene is TRBJ2-2, the V gene TRBV7-3; 10 bases fit TRBD2. V was pared by 5 bases and J by 5 bases, with 5 bases of the junction left unmatched. This CDR3 is built from 15 residues. Germline assignment: CDR1 SGHTA and CDR2 FQGTGA. The CDR3 region has the DNA TGTGCCAGCAGCCCCATTAGCGGGGGGACCGGGGAGCTGTTTTTT. Its protein product is CASSPISGGTGELFF.

This clonotype has a count of ten or more. This chain joins TRBV5-1 and TRBJ2-3; D is undetermined. The length of the CDR3 is 12 residues. V shed 5 bases and J shed 6 bases, with 10 bases lying between them. The germline V gene encodes CDR1 SGHRS and CDR2 YFSETQ. This CDR3 reads CASRVSGDTQYF. CDR3 bases: TGCGCCAGCAGAGTCAGTGGGGATACGCAGTATTTT.

This clonotype appeared a few times. The chain joins TRBV6-5 to TRBJ2-7; TRBD2 is a possible D gene (6 bases). The ends were cut back, 2 bases at V and 0 bases at J, with 14 bases in the middle. Germline V CDR1 and CDR2: MNHEY, SVGAGI. The CDR3 totals 16 residues. The CDR3 is CASSYTRAGISYEQYF. The CDR3 region has the DNA TGTGCCAGCAGTTACACAAGGGCGGGGATCTCCTACGAGCAGTACTTC.